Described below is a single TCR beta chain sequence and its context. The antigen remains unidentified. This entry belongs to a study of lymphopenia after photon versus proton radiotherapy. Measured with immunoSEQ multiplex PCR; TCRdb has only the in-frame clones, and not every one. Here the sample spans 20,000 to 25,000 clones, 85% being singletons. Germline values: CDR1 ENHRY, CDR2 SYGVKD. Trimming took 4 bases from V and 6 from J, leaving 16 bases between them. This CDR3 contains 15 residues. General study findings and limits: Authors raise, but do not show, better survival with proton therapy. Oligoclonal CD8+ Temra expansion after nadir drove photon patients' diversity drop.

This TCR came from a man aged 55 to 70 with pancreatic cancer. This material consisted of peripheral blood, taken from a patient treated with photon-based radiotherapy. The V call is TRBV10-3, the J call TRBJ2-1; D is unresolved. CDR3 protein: CAISVGSGKANEQFF. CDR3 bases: TGTGCCATCAGTGTTGGTTCTGGGAAGGCCAATGAGCAGTTCTTC.